This T cell receptor beta chain was found in a study of blood T cell repertoires in COVID-19. Germline-derived CDR1 and CDR2 are MNHEY and SVGAGI. The CDR3 covers 15 residues. The V segment lost 6 bases and the J segment 4 bases; nucleotides outside the gene matches: 6. Participants' own reports of clinical history determined their cohort assignment. A PCR-confirmed or clinician-diagnosed COVID-19 case had contacted exposed participants within 2 weeks of entry. Sequencing was performed with immunoSEQ multiplex PCR; in TCRdb, only in-frame clones are kept and a portion is missing. The repertoire holds 350,000 to 450,000 clones, with approximately 90% as singletons.

The specimen was PBMCs or T cells enriched from blood (not recorded which). The chain has TRBV6-5 and TRBJ1-1, with 12 bases identical to TRBD1. This clonotype originated in a middle-aged woman who had been exposed to COVID-19. The CDR3 protein is CASSPPGQGATEAFF. The CDR3 coding sequence is TGTGCCAGCAGCCCACCGGGACAGGGGGCCACTGAAGCTTTCTTT.